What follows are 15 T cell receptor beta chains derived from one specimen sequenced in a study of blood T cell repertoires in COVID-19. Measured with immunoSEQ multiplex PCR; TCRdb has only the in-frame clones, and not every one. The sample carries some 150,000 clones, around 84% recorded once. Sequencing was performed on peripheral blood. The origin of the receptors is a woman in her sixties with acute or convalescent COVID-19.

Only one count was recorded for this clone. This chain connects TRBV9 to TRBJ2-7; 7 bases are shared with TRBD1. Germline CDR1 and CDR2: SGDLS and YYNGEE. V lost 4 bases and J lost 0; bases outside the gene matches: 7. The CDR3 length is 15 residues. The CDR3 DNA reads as TGTGCCAGCAGCCCCCGACAGGGAGTCTCCTACGAGCAGTACTTC. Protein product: CASSPRQGVSYEQYF.

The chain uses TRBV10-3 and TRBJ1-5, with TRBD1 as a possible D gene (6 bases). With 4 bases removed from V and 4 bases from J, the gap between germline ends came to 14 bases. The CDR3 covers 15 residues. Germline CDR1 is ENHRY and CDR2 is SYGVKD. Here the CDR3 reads CAISGSGVGNQPQHF. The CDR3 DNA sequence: TGTGCCATCAGTGGGTCAGGGGTAGGGAATCAGCCCCAGCATTTT.

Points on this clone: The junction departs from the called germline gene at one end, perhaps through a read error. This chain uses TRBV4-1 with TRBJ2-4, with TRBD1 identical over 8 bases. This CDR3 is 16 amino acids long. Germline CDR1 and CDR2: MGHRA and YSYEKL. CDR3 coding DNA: TGCGCCAGCAACCAAGATCCGGCCAGGGGGCAAAACATTCAGTACTTC. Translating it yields CASNQDPARGQNIQYF.

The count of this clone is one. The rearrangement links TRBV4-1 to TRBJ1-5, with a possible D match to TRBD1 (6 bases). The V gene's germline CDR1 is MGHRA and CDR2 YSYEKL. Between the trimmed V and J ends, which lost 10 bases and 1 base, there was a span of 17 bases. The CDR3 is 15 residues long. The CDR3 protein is CATGPTGRSNQPQHF. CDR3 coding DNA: TGCGCCACCGGACCGACAGGACGAAGCAATCAGCCCCAGCATTTT.

CDR3 sequence (DNA): TGTGCCAGCAGCTTGGGACAGGGGAGCTCCTACGAGCAGTACTTC. The encoded protein is CASSLGQGSSYEQYF. This chain joins TRBV5-6 and TRBJ2-7, with TRBD1 matching 8 bases. The ends lost 0 bases at V and 0 bases at J; junction bases unmatched: 2. The germline V gene encodes CDR1 SGHDT and CDR2 YYEEEE. This CDR3 is 15 amino acids long.

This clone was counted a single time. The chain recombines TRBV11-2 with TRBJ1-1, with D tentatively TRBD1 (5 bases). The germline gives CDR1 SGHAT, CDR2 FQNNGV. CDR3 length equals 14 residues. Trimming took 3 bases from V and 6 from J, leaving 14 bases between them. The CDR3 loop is CASSLAGYLSEAFF. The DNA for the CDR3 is TGTGCCAGCAGCTTGGCAGGGTATCTTTCTGAAGCTTTCTTT.

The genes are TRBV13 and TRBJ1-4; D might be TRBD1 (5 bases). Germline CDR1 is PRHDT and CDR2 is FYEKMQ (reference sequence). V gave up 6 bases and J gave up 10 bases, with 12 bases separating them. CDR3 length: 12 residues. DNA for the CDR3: TGTGCCAGCAGTTATAGCCAGGGAAAACTGTTTTTT. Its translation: CASSYSQGKLFF.

CDR3: CASSLVGAVNGYTF. The DNA for the CDR3 is TGTGCCAGCAGCTTGGTAGGAGCGGTGAATGGCTACACCTTC. V usage is TRBV5-4 and J usage is TRBJ1-2; D is uncertain. Trimming took 0 bases from V and 6 from J, leaving 12 bases between them. In germline, CDR1 is SGHNT, CDR2 YYREEE (reference sequence). This CDR3 comprises 14 residues.

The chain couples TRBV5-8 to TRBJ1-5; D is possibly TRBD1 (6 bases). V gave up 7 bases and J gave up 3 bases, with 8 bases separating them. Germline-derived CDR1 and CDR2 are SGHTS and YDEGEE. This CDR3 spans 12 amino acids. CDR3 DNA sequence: TGTGCCAGCGAGGGGGACAATCAGCCCCAGCATTTT. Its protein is CASEGDNQPQHF.

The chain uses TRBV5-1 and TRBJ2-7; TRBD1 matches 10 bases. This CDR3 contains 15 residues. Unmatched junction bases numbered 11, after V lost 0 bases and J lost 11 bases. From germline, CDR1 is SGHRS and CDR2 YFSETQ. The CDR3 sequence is CASSLGGDRGLPEYF. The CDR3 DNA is TGCGCCAGCAGCTTGGGGGGGGACAGGGGCCTCCCAGAGTACTTC.

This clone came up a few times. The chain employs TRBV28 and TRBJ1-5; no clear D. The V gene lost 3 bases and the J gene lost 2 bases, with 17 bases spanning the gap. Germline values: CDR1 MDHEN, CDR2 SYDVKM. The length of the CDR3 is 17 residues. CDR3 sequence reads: CASSFRAGMGGNQPQHF. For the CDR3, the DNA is TGTGCCAGCAGTTTCCGAGCGGGAATGGGAGGCAATCAGCCCCAGCATTTT.

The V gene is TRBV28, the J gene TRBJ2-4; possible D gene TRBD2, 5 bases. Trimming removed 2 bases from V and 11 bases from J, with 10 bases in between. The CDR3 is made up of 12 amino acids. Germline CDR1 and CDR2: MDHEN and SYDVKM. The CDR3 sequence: CASSLGGQVQYF. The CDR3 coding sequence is TGTGCCAGCAGTTTAGGAGGCCAAGTTCAGTACTTC.

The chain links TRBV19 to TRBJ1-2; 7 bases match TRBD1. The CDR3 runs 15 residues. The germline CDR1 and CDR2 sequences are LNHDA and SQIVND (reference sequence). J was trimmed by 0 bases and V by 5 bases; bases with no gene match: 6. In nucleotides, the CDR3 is TGTGCCAGTAGTGGGGCAGGGGGACCTAACTATGGCTACACCTTC. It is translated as CASSGAGGPNYGYTF.

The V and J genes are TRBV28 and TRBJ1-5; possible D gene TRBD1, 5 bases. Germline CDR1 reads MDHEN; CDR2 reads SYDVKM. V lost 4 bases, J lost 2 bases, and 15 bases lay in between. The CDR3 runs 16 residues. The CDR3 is CASSSPSGGGNQPQHF. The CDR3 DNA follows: TGTGCCAGCAGTTCCCCCAGTGGAGGGGGCAATCAGCCCCAGCATTTT.

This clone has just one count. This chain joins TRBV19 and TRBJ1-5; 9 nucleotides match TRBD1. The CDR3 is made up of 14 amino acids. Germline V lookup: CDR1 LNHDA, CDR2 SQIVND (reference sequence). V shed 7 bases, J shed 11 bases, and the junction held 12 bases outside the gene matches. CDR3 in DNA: TGTGCCAGTACTCCGACAGGGGGTTTCTTAGCCCAGCATTTT. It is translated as CASTPTGGFLAQHF.